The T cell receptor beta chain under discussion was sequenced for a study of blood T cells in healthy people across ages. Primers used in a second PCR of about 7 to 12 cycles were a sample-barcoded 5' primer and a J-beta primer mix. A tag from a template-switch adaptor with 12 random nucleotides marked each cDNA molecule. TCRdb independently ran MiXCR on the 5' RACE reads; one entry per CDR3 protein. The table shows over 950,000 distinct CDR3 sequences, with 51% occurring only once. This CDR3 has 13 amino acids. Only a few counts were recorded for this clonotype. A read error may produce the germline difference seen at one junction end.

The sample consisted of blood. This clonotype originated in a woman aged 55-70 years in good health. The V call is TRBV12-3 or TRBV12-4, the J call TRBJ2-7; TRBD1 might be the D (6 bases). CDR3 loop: CASTLGGSYEQYF. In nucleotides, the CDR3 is TGCGCCAGCACCCTAGGGGGCTCCTACGAGCAGTACTTC.